The entry that follows covers one T cell receptor (beta chain) sequence. Its cognate antigen is unknown. Expressed TCRB transcripts were sequenced because the isolated RNA had all been reverse transcribed beforehand. TCRdb's copy holds only in-frame clones and misses some; the assay was immunoSEQ multiplex PCR. The sample has 550,000 to 850,000 clones, 13% seen once. This entry is derived from a study of beta chain features in type 1 diabetes. General study results and limits: Within each of all four CD4+ subsets, Type 1 diabetes patients had TCRB CDR3s that were moderately but significantly shorter.

V lost 5 bases and J 0 bases, leaving 7 bases between the germline ends. CDR1 MDHEN and CDR2 SYDVKM come from the germline V gene. The CDR3 contains 13 residues. The material sequenced was naive CD4+ T cells from blood. The chain joins TRBV28 to TRBJ1-1, with D uncertain. This TCR was recovered from a man younger than 35 with type 1 diabetes. CDR3 sequence: CASSPTLNTEAFF. The CDR3, as DNA: TGTGCCAGCAGTCCAACCCTGAACACTGAAGCTTTCTTT. Looking up the rest from reference TRBV28 and TRBJ1-1 gives the full variable domain: DVKVTQSSRYLVKRTGEKVFLECVQDMDHENMFWYRQDPGLGLRLIYFSYDVKMKEKGDIPEGYSVSREKKERFSLILESASTNQTSMYLCASSPTLNTEAFFGQGTRLTVV.